These 28 T cell receptor beta chains came from one sample sequenced in a study of T cells in women clearing cervical HPV infection. Using immunoSEQ multiplex PCR, the repertoire was profiled, and TCRdb retains in-frame clones only, with some absent. Its table records 40,000 to 60,000 clones. Sequenced material: blood buffy coat. The receptor set was obtained from a woman between 18 and 70 years old with a cervical HPV16 infection that either progressed to CIN3+ or cleared (not recorded which).

As concerns this clone: The missing CDR3 end, 3 residues past where the read stops, is filled in from the germline J gene. The rearrangement joins TRBV25-1 to TRBJ2-7, with a tentative D call TRBD1 (6 bases). The germline V gene encodes CDR1 MGHDK and CDR2 SYGVNS. The CDR3 spans 14 residues. Trimming took 5 bases from V and 4 from J, leaving 15 bases between them. Incomplete CDR3 DNA: TGTGCCAGCAGTTCGTCCGGGACATATTACGAG. Protein: CASSSSGTYYE. In full, the CDR3 reads CASSSSGTYYEQYF.

Of note for this clone: Sequencing ends 3 residues short of the CDR3 end; the germline J gene provides the rest. This rearrangement joins TRBV6-2 or TRBV6-3 to TRBJ1-5, with TRBD1 as a possible D gene (5 bases). CDR3 length: 14 amino acids. Germline assignment: CDR1 MNHEY and CDR2 SVGEGT. Trimming stripped 3 bases from V and 6 bases from J, with 12 bases between. CDR3 DNA (partial): TGTGCCAGCAGTTATCGGGAGGGGCCTCAGCCC. It is translated as CASSYREGPQP. From start to end, the CDR3 is CASSYREGPQPQHF.

Concerning this clone itself: The CDR3 end falls 3 residues outside the read, so it is completed with the germline J gene. This sequence joins TRBV5-5 and TRBJ2-7; the match to TRBD1 covers 7 bases. The CDR3 totals 14 residues. Trimming cost V 0 bases and J 6 bases; bases outside gene matches: 6. The V gene's germline CDR1 is SGHKS and CDR2 YYEKEE (reference sequence). CDR3 sequence reads: CASSLGTGPIEQYF. The covered CDR3 bases are TGTGCCAGCAGCTTGGGGACAGGTCCTATCGAG.

On this clone: The read falls 3 residues short of the CDR3 end, and the missing part is taken from the germline J gene. This chain connects TRBV27 to TRBJ2-7; perhaps TRBD1 as D (6 bases). CDR1 and CDR2 (germline): MNHEY, SMNVEV (reference sequence). The CDR3 spans 14 residues. Trimming removed 5 bases at V and 3 bases at J, with 14 bases between. The part of the CDR3 DNA that was read is TGTGCCAGCAGTAAGGTGTGGGACAACTACGAG. This sequence encodes CASSKVWDNYE. The CDR3 as a whole reads CASSKVWDNYEQYF.

Remarks on this clone: Read coverage stops 3 residues before the CDR3 terminus; the germline J gene supplies the remainder. This sequence joins TRBV14 and TRBJ2-5; TRBD2 aligns across 9 bases. The CDR3 length is 14 residues. Germline-derived CDR1 and CDR2 are SGHDN and FVKESK. The CDR3 DNA, read in part, is TGTGCCAGCAGTGCGCGGGGGGGCACAGATACC. Its protein is CASSARGGTDT. In full, the CDR3 is CASSARGGTDTQYF.

On this clone: Read coverage stops 3 residues before the CDR3 terminus; the germline J gene supplies the remainder. The chain links TRBV9 to TRBJ1-2; perhaps TRBD1 as D (5 bases). Trimming shortened V by 7 bases and J by 5 bases, and 15 bases separated the two germline ends. CDR1 is SGDLS and CDR2 is YYNGEE in the germline V gene. The CDR3 runs 13 residues. The covered CDR3 bases are TGTGCCAGCGGCGAGGGAGACAGTTATGGC. It codes for CASGEGDSYG. The whole CDR3 protein is CASGEGDSYGYTF.

CDR3 residues: CASSSPEAYNEQFF. The covered CDR3 bases are TGTGCCAGCAGTTCGCCCGAGGCCTACAATGAG. The chain combines TRBV12-3 or TRBV12-4 with TRBJ2-1; D is unclear. The read is 3 residues too short to cover the CDR3 end, so that end is filled in from the germline J gene. The V end lost 4 bases, the J end lost 2 bases, and 9 bases lay between the germline ends. The CDR3 spans 14 residues.

Of note for this clone: The read finishes 3 residues shy of the CDR3 end, and the germline J gene is used to complete it. The chain is built from TRBV6-1 and TRBJ2-3; D is possibly TRBD1 (5 bases). CDR1 and CDR2 (germline): MNHNS, SASEGT. This CDR3 comprises 13 residues. This chain's CDR3 is CASSVPGIETQYF. Incomplete CDR3 DNA: TGTGCCAGCAGTGTGCCAGGGATAGAGACG.

About this clone: An end of the junction differs from the germline gene, which may be a read error. The DNA ends 3 residues before the CDR3 does, and the rest of the CDR3 is filled in from the germline J gene. Other DNA sequences in the same sample also yield this CDR3. The chain couples TRBV2 to TRBJ1-3; 7 nucleotides align to TRBD1. In germline, CDR1 is SNHLY, CDR2 FYNNEI. The length of the CDR3 is 17 residues. Here the CDR3 reads CASSQGGAAISGNTIYF. CDR3 bases read: TGTGCCAGCAGCCAGGGGGGAGCGGCCATCTCTGGAAACACG.

Turning to this clone: Read coverage stops 3 residues before the CDR3 terminus; the germline J gene supplies the remainder. The chain uses TRBV20-1 and TRBJ2-2; D tentatively fits TRBD1 or TRBD2 (6 bases each). The CDR3 runs to 17 residues. Germline V gives CDR1 DFQATT, CDR2 SNEGSKA (reference sequence). Partial CDR3 DNA: TGCAGTGCTAGGAGGCGGGACATTCGCTCCTATAATTCACCG. Translation: CSARRRDIRSYNSP. The complete CDR3 reads CSARRRDIRSYNSPLFF.

In regard to this clone: With the read ending 3 residues before the CDR3 end, the germline J gene is used to fill in that end. This sequence joins TRBV5-6 and TRBJ1-4; weak D call: TRBD1 (6 bases). The V gene's germline CDR1 is SGHDT and CDR2 YYEEEE. The length of the CDR3 is 14 residues. V was trimmed by 5 bases and J by 7 bases, leaving 15 bases between them. CDR3 sequence: CASRKRTVSEKLFF. The CDR3 bases that were read are TGTGCCAGCAGAAAAAGGACAGTCTCTGAAAAA.

Comment on this clone: The read halts 3 residues ahead of the CDR3 end, with the missing end drawn from the germline J gene. V is TRBV7-8 and J is TRBJ1-6, with D maybe TRBD1 (6 bases). From germline, CDR1 is SGHVS and CDR2 FQNEAQ. V was shortened by 6 bases and J by 9 bases, with 9 bases between the two germline ends. The CDR3 is 12 amino acids. CDR3 amino acids: CASSQQGSPLHF. The DNA read from the CDR3 is TGTGCCAGCAGTCAACAGGGTTCACCC.

For this clone: The CDR3 extends 3 residues past the end of the read, so its final part is completed from the germline J gene. This sequence joins TRBV12-3 or TRBV12-4 and TRBJ1-2; no firm D call. The CDR3 is 15 residues long. CDR3 sequence reads: CASSFPPPGFRGYTF. The sequenced part of the CDR3 DNA is TGTGCCAGCAGTTTTCCACCCCCGGGGTTTCGCGGC.

Partial CDR3 DNA: TGCAGCGCCGTCCGGGGATTCAATGAG. As protein: CSAVRGFNE. The entire CDR3 reads CSAVRGFNEQFF. The chain uses TRBV29-1 and TRBJ2-1; weak D call: TRBD2 (5 bases). The read ends 3 residues early relative to the CDR3; the germline J gene fills the gap. Trimming shortened V by 7 bases and J by 6 bases, and 13 bases separated the two germline ends. The CDR3 extends over 12 amino acids. Per germline, CDR1 SQVTM and CDR2 ANQGSEA.

About this clone: The CDR3 end falls 3 residues outside the read, so it is completed with the germline J gene. The chain couples TRBV19 to TRBJ2-2, with 9 bases that match TRBD2. The CDR3 extends over 16 amino acids. The V gene's germline CDR1 is LNHDA and CDR2 SQIVND (reference sequence). CDR3 DNA (partial): TGTGCCAGTAGGGGCGGGGGGGCCGCTGGGGCCAACGTG. Residues: CASRGGGAAGANV. The entire CDR3 is CASRGGGAAGANVLFF.

In the case of this clone: The CDR3 end is not reached by the read, which stops 3 residues before it; the germline J gene fills it in. The V gene is TRBV29-1, the J gene TRBJ2-6; maybe TRBD1 (6 bases). This CDR3 region has 16 residues. The germline CDR1 and CDR2 sequences are SQVTM and ANQGSEA. V was pared by 4 bases and J by 0 bases, with 13 bases between. The CDR3 reads CSVGAGVDSGANVLTF. The sequenced CDR3 bases are TGCAGCGTTGGGGCAGGGGTAGACTCTGGGGCCAACGTC.

In the case of this clone: The DNA ends 3 residues before the CDR3 does, and the rest of the CDR3 is filled in from the germline J gene. This chain connects TRBV18 to TRBJ1-4; D not resolved. The CDR3 consists of 16 residues. Germline CDR1 is KGHSH and CDR2 is LQKENI. Partial CDR3 DNA: TGTGCCAGCTCACCAAGTAATCGCGATTATAATTCACCA. Its translation is CASSPSNRDYNSP. The CDR3 in full is CASSPSNRDYNSPLFF.

With respect to this clone: The CDR3 extends 3 residues past the end of the read, so its final part is completed from the germline J gene. The rearrangement links TRBV7-9 to TRBJ2-7; 7 bases map to TRBD2. CDR1 and CDR2 (germline): SEHNR, FQNEAQ (reference sequence). This CDR3 region has 14 residues. J was trimmed by 4 bases and V by 4 bases; bases with no gene match: 7. The CDR3 spells CASSYSGRGYEQYF. The sequenced CDR3 bases are TGTGCCAGCAGCTATAGTGGGCGGGGGTACGAG. Full variable domain (rest looked up from reference TRBV7-9 and TRBJ2-7): DTGVSQNPRHKITKRGQNVTFRCDPISEHNRLYWYRQTLGQGPEFLTYFQNEAQLEKSRLLSDRFSAERPKGSFSTLEIQRTEQGDSAMYLCASSYSGRGYEQYFGPGTRLTVT.

Regarding this clone: The read halts 3 residues ahead of the CDR3 end, with the missing end drawn from the germline J gene. This sequence joins TRBV30 and TRBJ2-4; 9 bases match TRBD2. Germline assignment: CDR1 GTSNPN and CDR2 SVGIG (reference sequence). CDR3 length equals 15 residues. Incomplete CDR3 DNA: TGTGCCTGGAGTGTACCGGGGCGGGGGGGCTTCGGT. It specifies CAWSVPGRGGFG. The whole CDR3 sequence is CAWSVPGRGGFGQYF. Complete variable domain (other parts from reference TRBV30 and TRBJ2-4): SQTIHQWPATLVQPVGSPLSLECTVEGTSNPNLYWYRQAAGRGLQLLFYSVGIGQISSEVPQNLSASRPQDRQFILSSKKLLLSDSGFYLCAWSVPGRGGFGQYFGAGTRLSVL.

With respect to this clone: The CDR3 end is not reached by the read, which stops 3 residues before it; the germline J gene fills it in. The chain employs TRBV7-6 and TRBJ1-1; D is perhaps TRBD1 (5 bases). Germline V gene lookup returns CDR1 SGHVS and CDR2 FNYEAQ. Trimming took off 1 base at V and 6 bases at J, with 15 bases between the two ends. This CDR3 contains 15 residues. The CDR3 bases that were read are TGTGCCAGCAGCTTAGGTGGACACTGGGGATCTGAA. Translated, it gives CASSLGGHWGSE. The whole CDR3 is CASSLGGHWGSEAFF.

Concerning this clone: The sequenced fragment ends 3 residues before the CDR3 boundary, so the rest is inferred from the germline J gene. The gene calls are TRBV2 and TRBJ2-2; 7 bases map to TRBD2. The germline V gene has CDR1 SNHLY and CDR2 FYNNEI. This CDR3 comprises 14 residues. The CDR3 bases that were read are TGTGCCAGCTGGGGAGGGCAGGGTAATGAAAAG. The encoded protein is CASWGGQGNEK. The entire CDR3 reads CASWGGQGNEKLFF.

The CDR3 DNA, read in part, is TGTGCCAGTAGTATTGGGACTAGCGGGGGGCCCACAGATACG. Protein product: CASSIGTSGGPTDT. The entire CDR3 protein reads CASSIGTSGGPTDTQYF. The V gene is TRBV19, the J gene TRBJ2-3, with TRBD2 matching over 15 bases. Coverage ceases 3 residues before the CDR3 finishes, and the germline J gene fills in the end. In germline, CDR1 is LNHDA, CDR2 SQIVND (reference sequence). Trimming cost V 3 bases and J 2 bases; bases outside gene matches: 3. The CDR3 totals 17 residues.

On this clone itself: The CDR3 extends 3 residues past the end of the read, so its final part is completed from the germline J gene. The V and J genes are TRBV6-1 and TRBJ1-1; possible D gene TRBD1, 5 bases. CDR3 length equals 14 residues. From germline, CDR1 is MNHNS and CDR2 SASEGT. Trimming removed 2 bases at V and 5 bases at J, with 12 bases between. CDR3 sequence: CASSEYQGGTEAFF. CDR3 bases read: TGTGCCAGCAGTGAATACCAGGGTGGTACTGAA.

Worth noting for this clone: The read terminates 3 residues ahead of where the CDR3 ends, so the germline J gene completes it. V and J are TRBV19 and TRBJ2-3, with a weak D call TRBD2 (6 bases). Looked up from germline, CDR1 is LNHDA and CDR2 is SQIVND (reference sequence). The CDR3 sequence is 15 residues long. The CDR3 bases that were read are TGTGCCAGTAGTATCTACTCGGGGGTGGGTTCACCG. Its translation: CASSIYSGVGSP. The full CDR3 protein reads CASSIYSGVGSPQYF.

Comment on this clone: The read ends 3 residues shy of where the CDR3 ends; the end is completed using the germline J gene. The chain combines TRBV13 with TRBJ1-1, with 7 bases matching TRBD1. Germline-derived CDR1 and CDR2 are PRHDT and FYEKMQ (reference sequence). The CDR3 is 14 amino acids. V lost 5 bases to trimming and J lost 5 bases; unmatched junction nucleotides: 8. The part of the CDR3 DNA that was read is TGTGCCAGCAGCGCATCGACAGGGATGACTGAA. This encodes CASSASTGMTE. The entire CDR3 sequence reads CASSASTGMTEAFF. Drawing the rest from reference TRBV13 and TRBJ1-1, the complete variable domain is AAGVIQSPRHLIKEKRETATLKCYPIPRHDTVYWYQQGPGQDPQFLISFYEKMQSDKGSIPDRFSAQQFSDYHSELNMSSLELGDSALYFCASSASTGMTEAFFGQGTRLTVV.

On this clone: Read coverage stops 3 residues before the CDR3 terminus; the germline J gene supplies the remainder. The V call is TRBV7-9, the J call TRBJ2-4; perhaps TRBD1 as D (6 bases). CDR3 length: 15 amino acids. Germline CDR1 reads SEHNR; CDR2 reads FQNEAQ (reference sequence). CDR3 sequence reads: CASSRGAGADYGQYF. The covered CDR3 bases are TGTGCCAGCAGCAGAGGGGCAGGGGCAGACTATGGT.

Remarks on this clone: The missing CDR3 end, 3 residues past where the read stops, is filled in from the germline J gene. J is TRBJ2-7 and V is TRBV11-1; 10 positions agree with TRBD1. CDR1 and CDR2 (germline): SGHAT, FQDESV (reference sequence). The CDR3 has 13 amino acids. V gave up 5 bases and J gave up 3 bases; unmatched junction bases: 1. CDR3 bases read: TGTGCCAGCAGCAGGGACAGGGGCTACGAG. It translates to CASSRDRGYE. The complete CDR3 protein is CASSRDRGYEQYF.

Note on this clone: The missing CDR3 end, 3 residues past where the read stops, is filled in from the germline J gene. The V and J genes are TRBV11-2 and TRBJ2-7; possibly TRBD1 for D (5 bases). The CDR3 contains 13 residues. The germline CDR1 and CDR2 sequences are SGHAT and FQNNGV. V lost 1 base to trimming and J lost 6 bases, with 10 bases between them. Incomplete CDR3 DNA: TGTGCCAGCAGCTTAGTTCGCAGGGTCGAG. This codes for CASSLVRRVE. The full CDR3 is CASSLVRRVEQYF.